One T cell receptor beta chain is described in this entry. This record comes from a study of blood T cell repertoires in COVID-19. Study summary: Whether acute or convalescent, the COVID-19 samples came from the United States, Italy and Spain. From T cells, B-cell-depleted T cells, or PBMCs came the material, which was cDNA or gDNA.

Seattle patients were enrolled during active infection and followed longitudinally. In germline, CDR1 is MNHEY, CDR2 SVGEGT. CDR3 size: 15 residues. V lost 2 bases and J lost 0, with 8 bases in between. As handled by the study authors: It was from reference gene primer amplification that nucleated cell counts were estimated. Some clones are missing from TCRdb's copy, which holds only in-frame ones; the method was immunoSEQ multiplex PCR. V, J and clone size reflect that table, while D and trimming were determined from the DNA. The table includes 450,000 or so clones, around nine tenths detected once. The sequenced sample consisted of peripheral blood. This receptor was taken from a man in his late teens or twenties with COVID-19, enrolled during active disease. The V call is TRBV6-2 or TRBV6-3, the J call TRBJ1-5, with D maybe TRBD1 (5 bases). The CDR3 protein is CASSYPGGSNQPQHF. DNA of the CDR3: TGTGCCAGCAGTTACCCGGGGGGTAGCAATCAGCCCCAGCATTTT.